These 17 T cell receptor beta chains were all obtained from the same sample, sequenced in a study of T cell responses to AZD1222 COVID-19 vaccine. Assay: immunoSEQ multiplex PCR; the TCRdb copy retains only in-frame clones and omits some. The data show 70,000 or so clones, around 87% seen once. Sequences were derived from peripheral blood, sampled on day 0 of AZD1222 vaccination. These receptors all come from an adult in good health.

This clone was observed a single time. The chain recombines TRBV7-3 with TRBJ2-1, with 7 positions matching TRBD1. With 5 bases clipped from V and 1 base from J, the junction kept 5 bases outside the gene matches. The CDR3 sequence is 15 residues long. The germline gives CDR1 SGHTA, CDR2 FQGTGA. For the CDR3, the DNA is TGTGCCAGCAGCCCAACGACAGGGTCCTACAATGAGCAGTTCTTC. Protein: CASSPTTGSYNEQFF.

The chain employs TRBV5-5 and TRBJ1-2; 9 bases align to TRBD1. This CDR3 spans 14 amino acids. From germline, CDR1 is SGHKS and CDR2 YYEKEE (reference sequence). The V segment lost 4 bases and the J segment 6 bases; nucleotides outside the gene matches: 7. CDR3 residues: CASSHRDRANGYTF. For the CDR3, the DNA is TGTGCCAGCAGCCACCGGGACAGGGCGAATGGCTACACCTTC.

The chain recombines TRBV15 with TRBJ1-5; D not resolved. This CDR3 has 13 amino acids. V was shortened by 8 bases and J by 9 bases, with 17 bases between the two germline ends. Germline loops: CDR1 LNHNV, CDR2 YYDKDF (reference sequence). The CDR3, as DNA: TGTGCCACCCGAACGTCCCATCAAGGGCCCCAGCATTTT. This gives the protein CATRTSHQGPQHF. Full variable domain (remainder filled in from reference TRBV15 and TRBJ1-5): DAMVIQNPRYQVTQFGKPVTLSCSQTLNHNVMYWYQQKSSQAPKLLFHYYDKDFNNEADTPDNFQSRRPNTSFCFLDIRSPGLGDTAMYLCATRTSHQGPQHFGDGTRLSIL.

The J gene is TRBJ1-1, the V gene TRBV27; 10 positions agree with TRBD1. The CDR3 length is 13 residues. V shed 6 bases and J 3 bases; nucleotides not matched to a gene: 1. Germline assignment: CDR1 MNHEY and CDR2 SMNVEV (reference sequence). The CDR3 region is CASRGTGDTEAFF. CDR3 DNA sequence: TGTGCCAGCAGGGGGACAGGGGACACTGAAGCTTTCTTT.

The chain links TRBV19 to TRBJ1-1; possible D gene TRBD1, 5 bases. Trimming took 3 bases from V and 1 from J, leaving 9 bases between them. This CDR3 has 14 amino acids. Per the germline V gene, CDR1 is LNHDA and CDR2 is SQIVND (reference sequence). The CDR3 is CASSMPGANTEAFF. The CDR3, as DNA: TGTGCCAGTAGTATGCCCGGGGCGAACACTGAAGCTTTCTTT.

This chain connects TRBV19 to TRBJ2-4; possibly TRBD1 for D (5 bases). Germline V CDR1 and CDR2: LNHDA, SQIVND (reference sequence). The V end was cut by 5 bases, the J end by 8 bases, with 16 bases between. This CDR3 has 14 amino acids. CDR3 residues: CASSLQGFQDIQYF. The CDR3 DNA is TGTGCCAGTAGTCTTCAGGGATTCCAGGACATTCAGTACTTC.

This chain links TRBV4-2 with TRBJ2-1; D is perhaps TRBD1 or TRBD2 (6 bases each). Between the trimmed V and J ends, which lost 4 bases and 7 bases, there was a span of 17 bases. The germline V gene encodes CDR1 LGHNA and CDR2 YNFKEQ. The CDR3 covers 15 residues. The CDR3 nucleotides read TGTGCCAGCAGCCTGGGGGGCTATCCCGGGAATGAGCAGTTCTTC. It yields the protein CASSLGGYPGNEQFF.

The gene calls are TRBV24-1 and TRBJ2-7, with unresolved D. This CDR3 region has 17 residues. The V end lost 2 bases, the J end lost 3 bases, and 19 bases lay between the germline ends. Per the germline V gene, CDR1 is KGHDR and CDR2 is SFDVKD. The CDR3 DNA sequence: TGTGCCACCAGTGATTACGAAGCATTCGGGTCCCGCTACGAGCAGTACTTC. Its protein is CATSDYEAFGSRYEQYF.

This clone was recorded only once. This rearrangement joins TRBV6-2 or TRBV6-3 to TRBJ2-3, with 11 bases fitting TRBD1. This CDR3 comprises 17 residues. The junction had 9 bases not matched to a gene; V was cut back by 2 bases and J by 5 bases. The germline V gene encodes CDR1 MNHEY and CDR2 SVGEGT. The CDR3 region is CASSYAGQGALGDTQYF. The CDR3 coding sequence is TGTGCCAGCAGTTACGCCGGACAGGGGGCGCTTGGAGATACGCAGTATTTT.

The V and J genes are TRBV4-3 and TRBJ1-1; D is ambiguous. Germline CDR1 reads LGHNA; CDR2 reads YSLEER. This CDR3 has 14 amino acids. Trimming shortened V by 2 bases and J by 4 bases, and 11 bases separated the two germline ends. The CDR3, as DNA: TGCGCCAGCAGCCAACATCCCGGGCGCACTGAAGCTTTCTTT. This gives the protein CASSQHPGRTEAFF.

This rearrangement joins TRBV11-3 to TRBJ2-5, with 9 positions matching TRBD1. The V gene end was trimmed by 4 bases and the J gene end by 3 bases; junction bases not matched to a gene: 6. The CDR3 extends over 15 amino acids. CDR1 and CDR2 (germline): SGHNT, YENEEA. The CDR3 DNA is TGTGCCAGCAGCTCCGGACAGGGGCTTAAAGAGACCCAGTACTTC. Translating gives CASSSGQGLKETQYF.

This chain links TRBV2 with TRBJ1-5, with D possibly TRBD1 on 5 matching bases. The CDR3 loop spans 13 amino acids. Germline V gives CDR1 SNHLY, CDR2 FYNNEI. Trimming cost V 10 bases and J 10 bases, with 20 bases left between them. This CDR3 reads CATQPGRGSPQHF. As DNA, the CDR3 is TGTGCCACTCAGCCGGGACGGGGAAGTCCCCAGCATTTT.

The chain combines TRBV4-1 with TRBJ2-7; D unresolved. Germline-derived CDR1 and CDR2 are MGHRA and YSYEKL. V lost 0 bases and J lost 2, with 11 bases in between. The CDR3 covers 15 residues. The CDR3 spells CASSQEFEGPYEQYF. DNA for the CDR3: TGCGCCAGCAGCCAAGAGTTCGAAGGGCCCTACGAGCAGTACTTC.

The chain uses TRBV7-9 and TRBJ2-1; tentatively, D is TRBD1 (6 bases). Germline V CDR1 and CDR2: SEHNR, FQNEAQ (reference sequence). The CDR3 sequence is 15 residues long. With 3 bases removed from V and 6 bases from J, the gap between germline ends came to 15 bases. Written as DNA, the CDR3 is TGTGCCAGCAGCTTTTACACAGGGATGAGCAATGAGCAGTTCTTC. It codes for CASSFYTGMSNEQFF.

In this sample, this clone turned up a few times. The gene calls are TRBV6-5 and TRBJ2-7; the D is unclear. Germline V gene lookup returns CDR1 MNHEY and CDR2 SVGAGI. Trimming left V 2 bases short and J 5 bases short, with 10 bases between. The CDR3 contains 13 residues. The CDR3 nucleotides read TGTGCCAGCAGTTACCTGATAGGACACGAGCAGTACTTC. This codes for CASSYLIGHEQYF.

The chain joins TRBV2 to TRBJ2-3; D ambiguous. Trimming pared 8 bases from V and 2 bases from J, leaving 8 bases between. The CDR3 totals 12 residues. Germline V gives CDR1 SNHLY, CDR2 FYNNEI. The CDR3 nucleotides are TGTGCCAGCCGACGGCCCACAGATACGCAGTATTTT. This gives the protein CASRRPTDTQYF. Full variable domain (outside the CDR3, taken from reference TRBV2 and TRBJ2-3): EPEVTQTPSHQVTQMGQEVILRCVPISNHLYFYWYRQILGQKVEFLVSFYNNEISEKSEIFDDQFSVERPDGSNFTLKIRSTKLEDSAMYFCASRRPTDTQYFGPGTRLTVL.

This chain uses TRBV11-2 with TRBJ2-3; D may be TRBD1 (6 bases). This CDR3 is 15 amino acids long. Germline CDR1 reads SGHAT; CDR2 reads FQNNGV. Between the trimmed V and J ends, which lost 4 bases and 2 bases, there was a span of 13 bases. This chain's CDR3 is CASSSRGHSTDTQYF. DNA of the CDR3: TGTGCCAGCAGCTCACGGGGACATTCCACAGATACGCAGTATTTT. Together with reference TRBV11-2 and TRBJ2-3, the CDR3 gives the full variable domain: EAGVAQSPRYKIIEKRQSVAFWCNPISGHATLYWYQQILGQGPKLLIQFQNNGVVDDSQLPKDRFSAERLKGVDSTLKIQPAKLEDSAVYLCASSSRGHSTDTQYFGPGTRLTVL.